Listed below are T cell receptor beta chains from one sample, sequenced in a study of shared clonotypes between healthy human individuals. Method: immunoSEQ multiplex PCR; TCRdb's copy keeps in-frame clones and lacks some. In the table there are hundreds of thousands of clones, almost 97% of which are singletons. The sequencing sample was made of naive CD4+ T cells sorted from blood. The receptors were sampled from a woman aged 25 to 39 in good health. Each CDR3 is given with its conserved first and last residue. A D gene is named only where the DNA matches it firmly. Not all rows give a size; the values are once, few, many and, for expanded clones, a class.

>TRBJ2-5|NA|NA|TRBV6-5
TGTGCCAGCAGTTACTCAGGGACCCAAGAGACCCAGTACTTC
CASSYSGTQETQYF
>TRBJ1-2|TRBD1|NA|TRBV11-2
TGTGCCAGCAGCCCAATCAGAACAGGGGGAAGATCATCCTATGGCTACACCTTC
CASSPIRTGGRSSYGYTF
>TRBJ1-5|TRBD1|few|TRBV30
TGTGCCTGGAGTGAGGTGACAGGGGGCAATCAGCCCCAGCATTTT
CAWSEVTGGNQPQHF
>TRBJ2-7|NA|once|TRBV15
TGTGCCACCAGCGCCACAGAACGACCCTACGAGCAGTACTTC
CATSATERPYEQYF
>TRBJ1-2|NA|NA|TRBV6-5
TGTGCCAGCAGTCCTGGGACCGGTGGCTACACCTTC
CASSPGTGGYTF
>TRBJ2-2|TRBD1|NA|TRBV28
TGTGCCAGCAGTTTTACAATCGGGACAGGGACCACCGGGGAGCTGTTTTTT
CASSFTIGTGTTGELFF
>TRBJ2-1|TRBD2|NA|TRBV11-2
TGTGCCAGCAGCTTAGACAGGCTAGCGGGAGGTGAGCAGTTCTTC
CASSLDRLAGGEQFF
>TRBJ2-7|TRBD2|NA|TRBV12-5
TGTGCTAGTGGTTTGGCACGGGGGGGAGGGTACCCCGAGCAGTACTTC
CASGLARGGGYPEQYF
>TRBJ2-7|NA|NA|TRBV9
TGTGCCAGCGGGCGCGGGTCACCCAACACGGCCTACGAGCAGTACTTC
CASGRGSPNTAYEQYF
>TRBJ2-4|NA|NA|TRBV15
TGTGCCACCAGCAGAGATGAGAGCATTCAGTACTTC
CATSRDESIQYF
>TRBJ2-3|NA|NA|TRBV15
TGTGCCACCAGCACAAACCGGGACTCGGGACCAGATACGCAGTATTTT
CATSTNRDSGPDTQYF
>TRBJ1-2|NA|NA|TRBV11-2
TGTGCCAGCAGCTTAGACTTGACAGGCGGGGATGGCTACACCTTC
CASSLDLTGGDGYTF
>TRBJ1-4|TRBD1|once|TRBV4-1
TGCGCCAGCAGCCAAACCCAGGCGACAGGGCCAAATGAAAAACTGTTTTTT
CASSQTQATGPNEKLFF
>TRBJ2-3|NA|once|TRBV6-5
TGTGCCAGCAGTTCCGTCCTGGTAGATACGCAGTATTTT
CASSSVLVDTQYF
>TRBJ2-7|NA|NA|TRBV29-1
TGCAGCGTCTCAGGTCCGAGCTCCTACGAGCAGTACTTC
CSVSGPSSYEQYF
>TRBJ1-2|NA|once|TRBV6-1
TGTGCCGCATCAAAGCCGGGACCGCGCTATGGCTACACCTTC
CAASKPGPRYGYTF
>TRBJ1-1|NA|NA|TRBV2
TGTGCCAGCACGGGGCAGAGTAACACTGAAGCTTTCTTT
CASTGQSNTEAFF
>TRBJ2-1|NA|NA|TRBV7-9
TGTGCCAGCACCCTCCGGGGCTTTCTCAATGAGCAGTTCTTC
CASTLRGFLNEQFF
>TRBJ2-1|TRBD2|NA|TRBV7-6
TGTGCCAGCAGCTCCCGACTAGCGGCGGACAATGAGCAGTTCTTC
CASSSRLAADNEQFF
>TRBJ1-2|TRBD1|NA|TRBV27
TGTGCCAGCAGAGACAGGGACCCGTACTATGGCTACACCTTC
CASRDRDPYYGYTF
>TRBJ2-1|TRBD2|NA|TRBV5-4
TGTGCCAGCAGCTTGGCGGGGGGGTCAGGCAGCTACAATGAGCAGTTCTTC
CASSLAGGSGSYNEQFF
>TRBJ2-5|NA|NA|TRBV7-9
TGTGCCAGCAGCCCATCAGCCAGGGAGACCCAGTACTTC
CASSPSARETQYF
>TRBJ2-2|NA|NA|TRBV7-9
TGTGCCAGCACCTTTAGGGGGACTTTGAACACCGGGGAGCTGTTTTTT
CASTFRGTLNTGELFF
>TRBJ2-2|TRBD1|NA|TRBV5-4
TGTGCCGGACACAGGGGAATTACGAACACCGGGGAGCTGTTTTTT
CAGHRGITNTGELFF
>TRBJ2-1|TRBD2|NA|TRBV28
TGTGCCAGCTCGGGACTAGCGGGATTCGTCGGACATGAGCAGTTCTTC
CASSGLAGFVGHEQFF